One sample yielded the 21 T cell receptor beta chains listed below, sequenced in a study of molecular identifiers for immune sequencing clone quantification. TCRdb re-analysed the PCR reads in MiXCR, keeping a single row per CDR3 protein. Here the sample spans 490,000 or so distinct CDR3 sequences, about 22% being singletons. Input material: naive CD8+ T cells from blood, with Jurkat cell RNA spiked in. The subset denotes: FACS-sorted CD8+CD4-CCR7+CD45RA+ naive T cells. These receptor sequences come from a human donor in good health. Some libraries in this study had Jurkat cell RNA spiked in.

Here the CDR3 reads CASSIFGLAGSYNEQFF. In nucleotides, the CDR3 is TGTGCCAGTAGTATATTTGGGCTAGCGGGTTCCTACAATGAGCAGTTCTTC. This chain connects TRBV19 to TRBJ2-1; 8 bases are a match to TRBD2. The CDR3 runs 17 residues. Per germline, CDR1 LNHDA and CDR2 SQIVND (reference sequence). The J segment lost 1 base and the V segment lost 2 bases, leaving 7 bases of the junction unmatched.

This clonotype was observed at least ten times. The chain is built from TRBV28 and TRBJ2-3; D not resolved. V lost 5 bases, J lost 3 bases, and 18 bases lay in between. Germline V gene data show CDR1 as MDHEN and CDR2 as SYDVKM. This CDR3 comprises 16 residues. The CDR3 loop reads CASSPRTAKGTDTQYF. The CDR3 DNA follows: TGTGCCAGCAGTCCCCGGACCGCCAAGGGAACAGATACGCAGTATTTT. The complete variable domain, with remaining parts taken from reference TRBV28 and TRBJ2-3, reads DVKVTQSSRYLVKRTGEKVFLECVQDMDHENMFWYRQDPGLGLRLIYFSYDVKMKEKGDIPEGYSVSREKKERFSLILESASTNQTSMYLCASSPRTAKGTDTQYFGPGTRLTVL.

This clonotype was seen more than once but under ten times. The V gene is TRBV9, the J gene TRBJ2-1; the match to TRBD1 covers 9 bases. CDR1 is SGDLS, CDR2 YYNGEE, per germline. Losses at the gene ends were 4 bases for V and 15 bases for J; bases not matched to a gene: 8. This CDR3 has 12 residues. The chain's CDR3 is CASSTRTGVVFF. The CDR3 DNA is TGTGCCAGCAGCACACGGACAGGGGTCGTGTTCTTC.

The rearrangement joins TRBV4-3 to TRBJ2-2; 11 bases align to TRBD2. CDR3 length: 19 residues. The germline V gene has CDR1 LGHNA and CDR2 YSLEER. V lost 0 bases and J lost 4; bases outside the gene matches: 10. CDR3 protein: CASSQDLASGGSLTGELFF. DNA of the CDR3: TGCGCCAGCAGCCAAGATTTGGCTAGCGGGGGGTCTCTCACCGGGGAGCTGTTTTTT.

Comments on this clonotype: A much larger clone differs by one base, so this may be a read error. The conserved phenylalanine or tryptophan is not found at the CDR3 terminus, so this likely reflects a read error. This chain uses TRBV29-1 with TRBJ2-3; 13 nucleotides line up with TRBD2. V was pared by 3 bases and J by 3 bases, with 3 bases of the junction left unmatched. CDR3 size: 15 residues. Germline CDR1 is SQVTM and CDR2 is ANQGSEA. The CDR3 coding sequence is TGCAGCGTTGAGACTAGCGGGAGGAGTACAGATACGCAGTATTCT. As protein: CSVETSGRSTDTQYS.

The rearrangement uses TRBV27 and TRBJ2-7, with TRBD1 as a possible D gene (5 bases). The CDR3 loop spans 15 amino acids. CDR1 MNHEY and CDR2 SMNVEV come from the germline V gene (reference sequence). The V end lost 0 bases, the J end lost 4 bases, and 13 bases lay between the germline ends. The CDR3 is CASSLSGANTYEQYF. DNA of the CDR3: TGTGCCAGCAGTTTATCAGGGGCGAACACTTACGAGCAGTACTTC.

With respect to this clonotype: A much larger clone differs by one base, so this may be a read error. The chain employs TRBV4-2 and TRBJ2-5; TRBD2 matches 9 bases. The CDR3 is made up of 20 amino acids. The germline V gene encodes CDR1 LGHNA and CDR2 YNFKEQ. CDR3 in amino acids: CVSSQDLWVAGENDQETQYF. The CDR3 DNA reads as TGTGTCAGCAGCCAAGATCTGTGGGTAGCGGGAGAGAACGACCAAGAGACCCAGTACTTC.

On this clonotype: With a much larger clone just one base away, this may be a read error. The chain couples TRBV28 to TRBJ2-7; 9 bases fit TRBD2. The germline V gene has CDR1 MDHEN and CDR2 SYDVKM. V trimming: 8 bases; J trimming: 5 bases; junction bases outside the gene matches: 16. This CDR3 comprises 16 residues. CDR3 amino acids: CASGSLRAGGYHEQYF. CDR3 coding DNA: TGTGCCAGCGGTTCCCTCCGGGCGGGAGGGTACCACGAGCAGTACTTC. Combining the CDR3 with reference TRBV28 and TRBJ2-7 gives the whole variable domain DVKVTQSSRYLVKRTGEKVFLECVQDMDHENMFWYRQDPGLGLRLIYFSYDVKMKEKGDIPEGYSVSREKKERFSLILESASTNQTSMYLCASGSLRAGGYHEQYFGPGTRLTVT.

This clonotype has a count of ten or more. This chain connects TRBV2 to TRBJ2-1; D possibly corresponds to TRBD1 (5 bases). Trimming shortened V by 9 bases and J by 0 bases, and 9 bases separated the two germline ends. CDR3 size: 13 residues. CDR1 and CDR2 from the germline V gene are SNHLY and FYNNEI. The CDR3 loop is CARNRPSYNEQFF. CDR3 bases: TGTGCCAGGAACAGGCCCTCCTACAATGAGCAGTTCTTC.

This clonotype was observed a handful of times. The gene calls are TRBV20-1 and TRBJ2-3; no clear D gene. CDR1 DFQATT and CDR2 SNEGSKA come from the germline V gene (reference sequence). The CDR3 is 15 amino acids. The V and J ends lost 6 bases and 2 bases respectively, with 18 bases between them. The CDR3 DNA sequence: TGCAGTGCCCCCGACCTAAACCTCGACACAGATACGCAGTATTTT. This encodes CSAPDLNLDTDTQYF.

This clonotype was observed at least ten times. V and J are TRBV2 and TRBJ1-5, with D possibly being TRBD1 (5 bases). Trimming took off 3 bases at V and 0 bases at J, with 15 bases between the two ends. CDR1 is SNHLY and CDR2 is FYNNEI in the germline V gene. The CDR3 contains 17 residues. The CDR3 loop is CASSEGDGGYSNQPQHF. The CDR3 DNA is TGTGCCAGCAGTGAGGGTGACGGGGGATATAGCAATCAGCCCCAGCATTTT.

A few counts support this clonotype. The chain has TRBV11-3 and TRBJ2-7; 7 bases map to TRBD1. The CDR3 covers 14 residues. With V trimmed by 0 bases and J by 4 bases, 3 bases remained unmatched. Germline V gene sequence: CDR1 SGHNT, CDR2 YENEEA. CDR3 amino acids: CASSLEGTEYEQYF. The CDR3 bases are TGTGCCAGCAGCTTAGAAGGGACAGAGTACGAGCAGTACTTC.

The table lists this clonotype with many counts. The chain joins TRBV12-5 to TRBJ2-7, with D perhaps matching TRBD2 (6 bases). The CDR3 sequence is 14 residues long. The germline CDR1 and CDR2 sequences are LGHNT and FRNRAP. V dropped 9 bases and J dropped 0 bases, with 15 bases sitting between them. The CDR3 protein is CASGGAGNSYEQYF. The CDR3 nucleotides read TGTGCTAGCGGAGGGGCGGGGAACTCCTACGAGCAGTACTTC.

In regard to this clonotype: This may stem from a read error, because a much larger clone lies one nucleotide away. The chain carries TRBV20-1 and TRBJ2-3; possibly TRBD2 for D (5 bases). The CDR3 loop spans 14 amino acids. Germline CDR1 DFQATT, CDR2 SNEGSKA (reference sequence). The CDR3 loop is CSAIVGDPPDTRYF. CDR3 in DNA: TGCAGTGCTATAGTGGGAGATCCTCCTGATACGCGGTATTTT.

This clonotype was recorded at least ten times. The chain combines TRBV21-1 with TRBJ2-2. TRBV21-1 is a pseudogene segment. There are 15 residues in the CDR3. Written as DNA, the CDR3 is TGTGCCAGCAGCAAAGGTGGGGCGAACACCGGGGAGCTGTTTTTT. Its translation: CASSKGGANTGELFF.

This clonotype came up many times. This chain links TRBV20-1 with TRBJ2-7; 12 bases are a match to TRBD2. The CDR3 is made up of 14 amino acids. From germline, CDR1 is DFQATT and CDR2 SNEGSKA (reference sequence). V dropped 4 bases and J dropped 3; count of bases not matched to a gene: 4. The CDR3 DNA reads as TGCAGTGCTACCGGGACTAGCGGGTACTACGAGCAGTACTTC. Amino acids: CSATGTSGYYEQYF.

This clonotype was counted only a few times. The CDR3 spells CASSYAGGTGNEQFF. In DNA, the CDR3 is TGTGCCAGCAGTTACGCGGGAGGGACGGGGAATGAGCAGTTCTTC. This chain uses TRBV6-2 or TRBV6-3 with TRBJ2-1, with 9 positions matching TRBD2. This CDR3 region has 15 residues. The V gene's germline CDR1 is MNHEY and CDR2 SVGEGT. Trimming removed 2 bases from V and 7 bases from J; junction bases left unmatched: 6.

This clonotype was picked up many times. This rearrangement joins TRBV20-1 to TRBJ2-7; D gene ambiguous. The germline V gene has CDR1 DFQATT and CDR2 SNEGSKA (reference sequence). This CDR3 has 14 residues. V was shortened by 3 bases and J by 6 bases, with 18 bases between the two germline ends. The CDR3 here is CSASVEPPVGEQYF. The CDR3 DNA is TGCAGTGCTAGCGTGGAACCCCCGGTTGGCGAGCAGTACTTC.

V is TRBV4-1 and J is TRBJ1-5; 9 nucleotides agree with TRBD1. CDR1 and CDR2 from the germline V gene are MGHRA and YSYEKL. The junction had 5 bases not matched to a gene; V was cut back by 2 bases and J by 6 bases. The CDR3 is 15 residues long. The DNA for the CDR3 is TGCGCCAGCAGCCAATCTACAGGGGGCGGTCAGCCCCAGCATTTT. Translation gives CASSQSTGGGQPQHF.

The chain links TRBV28 to TRBJ2-1; weak D call: TRBD1 (6 bases). V was clipped by 4 bases and J by 2 bases, with 12 bases between them. CDR1 is MDHEN and CDR2 is SYDVKM in the germline V gene. The CDR3 contains 15 residues. The CDR3 coding sequence is TGTGCCAGCAGTTCCACCTGGGACACCTACAATGAGCAGTTCTTC. This encodes CASSSTWDTYNEQFF.

This clonotype turned up a few times. The chain combines TRBV6-6 with TRBJ2-2; tentatively, D is TRBD1 or TRBD2 (5 bases each). The CDR3 runs to 14 residues. Germline-derived CDR1 and CDR2 are MNHNY and SVGAGI (reference sequence). V lost 10 bases and J 2 bases, leaving 14 bases between the germline ends. Here the CDR3 reads CAIDRDPNTGELFF. DNA for the CDR3: TGTGCCATCGACCGGGACCCCAACACCGGGGAGCTGTTTTTT.